These 10 T cell receptor beta chains were sequenced from one sample in a study of T-cell reconstitution after alpha-beta-depleted transplantation in children. Unique molecular identifiers were incorporated when the TCRbeta library was constructed. In TCRdb, the PCR reads were re-called with MiXCR into one record per CDR3 protein. The table has 490,000 or so distinct CDR3 sequences, around 13% seen once. The specimen was PBMCs from the stem cell graft donor, collected from the stem cell graft. These receptors came from a human donor who donated a stem cell graft to a child with combined immunodeficiency.

This clonotype has at least ten counts. The rearrangement uses TRBV14 and TRBJ1-1; unclear D gene. CDR3 length equals 12 residues. Germline V gene sequence: CDR1 SGHDN, CDR2 FVKESK. The germline V and J ends were trimmed by 4 bases and 0 bases, with 3 bases remaining between them. CDR3 bases: TGTGCCAGCAGCCGCATGAACACTGAAGCTTTCTTT. Encoded protein: CASSRMNTEAFF.

This clonotype has only a few counts. J is TRBJ2-5 and V is TRBV7-2, with D unresolved. Germline V lookup: CDR1 SGHTA, CDR2 FQGNSA. The CDR3 loop spans 15 amino acids. V was shortened by 4 bases and J by 1 base, with 13 bases between the two germline ends. The CDR3 loop reads CASSSLTLTQETQYF. Here the CDR3 DNA reads TGTGCCAGCAGCTCCCTAACTCTTACCCAAGAGACCCAGTACTTC.

This clonotype has at least ten counts. This chain uses TRBV24-1 with TRBJ2-3; a weak D match, TRBD2 (6 bases). With 6 bases removed from V and 2 bases from J, the gap between germline ends came to 14 bases. The CDR3 covers 15 residues. Germline values: CDR1 KGHDR, CDR2 SFDVKD. The CDR3 spells CATSSSTSVTDTQYF. Here the CDR3 DNA reads TGTGCCACCAGTTCCTCGACTAGTGTCACAGATACGCAGTATTTT.

This clonotype has just a few counts. The rearrangement uses TRBV30 and TRBJ2-1; a weak D match, TRBD2 (7 bases). The germline gives CDR1 GTSNPN, CDR2 SVGIG (reference sequence). Trimming removed 5 bases at V and 10 bases at J, with 21 bases between. This CDR3 contains 14 residues. The CDR3 sequence: CAWVQWRGRLEQFF. The CDR3 coding sequence is TGTGCCTGGGTTCAGTGGCGGGGGCGTCTAGAGCAGTTCTTC.

This clonotype turned up a few times. The J gene is TRBJ2-7, the V gene TRBV5-1, with 7 nucleotides matching TRBD1. Germline loops: CDR1 SGHRS, CDR2 YFSETQ. The J segment lost 2 bases and the V segment lost 0 bases, leaving 5 bases of the junction unmatched. This CDR3 comprises 15 residues. CDR3 DNA sequence: TGCGCCAGCAGCTTGGATACAGGGGACCCCTACGAGCAGTACTTC. This codes for CASSLDTGDPYEQYF. The full variable domain, completed using reference TRBV5-1 and TRBJ2-7, is KAGVTQTPRYLIKTRGQQVTLSCSPISGHRSVSWYQQTPGQGLQFLFEYFSETQRNKGNFPGRFSGRQFSNSRSEMNVSTLELGDSALYLCASSLDTGDPYEQYFGPGTRLTVT.

There are many counts of this clonotype. The V call is TRBV27, the J call TRBJ2-3, with a tentative D call TRBD1 (6 bases). This CDR3 comprises 16 residues. Trimming cost V 6 bases and J 9 bases, with 25 bases left between them. Germline CDR1 reads MNHEY; CDR2 reads SMNVEV (reference sequence). The CDR3 DNA reads TGTGCCAGCAGCCGCCTCGACTTGGCCTACAGGGAAACGCAGTATTTT. Its translation: CASSRLDLAYRETQYF.

This chain joins TRBV20-1 and TRBJ1-2; D is undetermined. Germline V gives CDR1 DFQATT, CDR2 SNEGSKA (reference sequence). V was pared by 0 bases and J by 7 bases, with 12 bases between. This CDR3 is 13 amino acids long. This CDR3 is CSARDQAGVGYTF. Written as DNA, the CDR3 is TGCAGTGCTAGAGATCAGGCTGGGGTTGGCTACACCTTC.

Notes on this clonotype: This may come from a read error, since a much larger clone is one base off. The V and J genes are TRBV7-3 and TRBJ2-3, with TRBD2 matching 11 bases. CDR3 size: 15 residues. Germline V gene data show CDR1 as SGHTA and CDR2 as FQGTGA. The J segment lost 0 bases and the V segment lost 6 bases, leaving 2 bases of the junction unmatched. Here the CDR3 DNA reads TGTGCCAGCAGACGGACTAGCGGGAGCACAGATACGCAGTATTTT. Encoded protein: CASRRTSGSTDTQYF.

This clonotype showed up many times. This sequence joins TRBV4-3 and TRBJ2-2; 8 bases agree with TRBD1. Trimming took 2 bases from V and 3 from J; bases not matched to a gene: 5. Germline loops: CDR1 LGHNA, CDR2 YSLEER. The CDR3 covers 16 residues. The CDR3 here is CASSQSRGRDTGELFF. In nucleotides, the CDR3 is TGCGCCAGCAGCCAAAGCAGGGGGCGCGACACCGGGGAGCTGTTTTTT.

This clonotype was recorded at least ten times. The rearrangement uses TRBV29-1 and TRBJ2-1; 8 nucleotides agree with TRBD2. The length of the CDR3 is 17 residues. Germline lookup yields CDR1 SQVTM and CDR2 ANQGSEA. V dropped 4 bases and J dropped 8; count of bases not matched to a gene: 19. The CDR3 coding sequence is TGCAGCGTTGTAGGGCGGGGGGCCCGATTTGGCCGCGATGAGCAGTTCTTC. This translates into CSVVGRGARFGRDEQFF.